This entry concerns a single TCR beta chain. Its antigen is unknown. TCRdb redid the calling of the reads with MiXCR, one entry per CDR3 protein. The data show some 46,000 distinct CDR3 sequences, about a fifth seen once. The CDR3 consists of 16 residues. Germline-derived CDR1 and CDR2 are MGHRA and YSYEKL. Trimming cost V 3 bases and J 2 bases, with 17 bases left between them. The sample comes from a study of T cell repertoires in cytomegalovirus infection. V gene TRBV4-1 combines with J gene TRBJ2-7; maybe TRBD1 (6 bases). The starting material was CD8+ T cells from cultured PBMCs, obtained from culture after CMV antigen stimulation. The clonotype was recovered from a human donor in good health (CMV status not recorded). Some clones in this sample may be carry-over from other donors' samples. CDR3 protein: CASSHLFPGQPYEQYF. The CDR3, as DNA: TGCGCCAGCAGCCATCTATTTCCGGGACAACCCTACGAGCAGTACTTC.